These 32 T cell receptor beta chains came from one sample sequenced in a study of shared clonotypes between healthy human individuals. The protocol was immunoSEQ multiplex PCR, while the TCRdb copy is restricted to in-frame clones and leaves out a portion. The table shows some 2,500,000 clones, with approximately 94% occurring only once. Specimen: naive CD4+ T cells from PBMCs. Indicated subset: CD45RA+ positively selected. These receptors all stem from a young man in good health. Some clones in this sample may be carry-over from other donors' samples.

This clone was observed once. In nucleotides, the CDR3 is TGTGCCAGCAGTTTACCCAATATCATACAGGGAAGTCCCTATGGCTACACCTTC. It specifies CASSLPNIIQGSPYGYTF. V usage is TRBV28 and J usage is TRBJ1-2, with D possibly being TRBD1 (6 bases). Germline assignment: CDR1 MDHEN and CDR2 SYDVKM. V dropped 2 bases and J dropped 4 bases, with 23 bases sitting between them. The CDR3 loop spans 18 amino acids.

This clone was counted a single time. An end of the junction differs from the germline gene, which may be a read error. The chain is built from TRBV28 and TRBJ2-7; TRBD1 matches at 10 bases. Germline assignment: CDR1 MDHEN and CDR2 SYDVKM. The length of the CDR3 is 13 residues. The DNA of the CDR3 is TGTGCCAGCAGTTCACAGGACAGGGGGGGCTGTAGCTTC. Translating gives CASSSQDRGGCSF. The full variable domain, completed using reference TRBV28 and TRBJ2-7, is DVKVTQSSRYLVKRTGEKVFLECVQDMDHENMFWYRQDPGLGLRLIYFSYDVKMKEKGDIPEGYSVSREKKERFSLILESASTNQTSMYLCASSSQDRGGCSFGPGTRLTVT.

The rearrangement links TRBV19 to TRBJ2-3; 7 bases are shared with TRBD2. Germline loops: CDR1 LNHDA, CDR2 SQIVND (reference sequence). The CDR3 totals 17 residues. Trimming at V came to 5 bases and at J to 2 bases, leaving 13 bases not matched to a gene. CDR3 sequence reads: CASSPLWAGDNTDTQYF. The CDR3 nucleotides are TGTGCCAGTAGTCCCCTGTGGGCGGGAGATAACACAGATACGCAGTATTTT.

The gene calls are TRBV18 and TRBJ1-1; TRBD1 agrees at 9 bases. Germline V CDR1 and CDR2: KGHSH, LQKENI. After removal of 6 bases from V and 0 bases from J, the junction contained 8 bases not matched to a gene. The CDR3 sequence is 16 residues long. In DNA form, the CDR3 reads TGTGCCAGCTCCCCTTGGACAGGGGCCTTGAACACTGAAGCTTTCTTT. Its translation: CASSPWTGALNTEAFF.

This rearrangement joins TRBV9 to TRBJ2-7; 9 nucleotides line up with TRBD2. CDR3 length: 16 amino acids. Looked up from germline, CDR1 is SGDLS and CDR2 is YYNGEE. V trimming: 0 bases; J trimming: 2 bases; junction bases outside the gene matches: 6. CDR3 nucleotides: TGTGCCAGCAGCGTAGGGCTAGCGGGACCGACCTACGAGCAGTACTTC. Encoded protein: CASSVGLAGPTYEQYF.

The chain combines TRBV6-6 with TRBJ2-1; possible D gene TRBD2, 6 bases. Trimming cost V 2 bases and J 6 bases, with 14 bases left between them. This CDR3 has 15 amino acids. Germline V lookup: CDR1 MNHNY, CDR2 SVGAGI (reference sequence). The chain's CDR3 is CASSYMEGPRNEQFF. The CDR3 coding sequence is TGTGCCAGCAGTTACATGGAGGGGCCCCGCAATGAGCAGTTCTTC.

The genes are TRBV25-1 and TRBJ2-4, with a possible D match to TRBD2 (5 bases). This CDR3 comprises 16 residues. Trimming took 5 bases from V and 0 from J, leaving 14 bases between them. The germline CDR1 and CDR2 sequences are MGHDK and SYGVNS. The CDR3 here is CASSPLSGLAKNIQYF. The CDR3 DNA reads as TGTGCCAGCAGTCCCTTAAGCGGCTTAGCCAAAAACATTCAGTACTTC.

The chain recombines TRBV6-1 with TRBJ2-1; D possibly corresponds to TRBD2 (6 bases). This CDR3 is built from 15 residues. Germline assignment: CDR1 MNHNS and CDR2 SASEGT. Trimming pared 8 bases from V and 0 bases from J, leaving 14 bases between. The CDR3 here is CASRFDGSSYNEQFF. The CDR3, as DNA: TGTGCCAGCCGTTTTGACGGGAGCTCCTACAATGAGCAGTTCTTC.

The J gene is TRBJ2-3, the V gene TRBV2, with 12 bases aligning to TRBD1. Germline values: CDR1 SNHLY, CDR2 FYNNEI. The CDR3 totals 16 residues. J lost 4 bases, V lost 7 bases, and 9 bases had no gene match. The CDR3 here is CASIPGQGAGPDTQYF. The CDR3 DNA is TGTGCCAGCATCCCGGGACAGGGGGCCGGCCCAGATACGCAGTATTTT.

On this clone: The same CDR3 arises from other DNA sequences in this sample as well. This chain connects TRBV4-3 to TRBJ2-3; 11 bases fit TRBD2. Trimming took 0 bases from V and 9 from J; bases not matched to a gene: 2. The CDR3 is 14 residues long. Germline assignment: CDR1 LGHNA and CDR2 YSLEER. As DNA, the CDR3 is TGCGCCAGCAGCCAAGAGGGACTAGCGGACACGCAGTATTTT. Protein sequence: CASSQEGLADTQYF.

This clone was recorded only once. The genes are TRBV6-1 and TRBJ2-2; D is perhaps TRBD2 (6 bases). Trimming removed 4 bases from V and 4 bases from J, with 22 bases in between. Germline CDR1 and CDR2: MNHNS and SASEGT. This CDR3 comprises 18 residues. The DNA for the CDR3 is TGTGCCAGCAGTGTAACCGGGACTTTAACGTCGGGCACCGGGGAGCTGTTTTTT. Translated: CASSVTGTLTSGTGELFF.

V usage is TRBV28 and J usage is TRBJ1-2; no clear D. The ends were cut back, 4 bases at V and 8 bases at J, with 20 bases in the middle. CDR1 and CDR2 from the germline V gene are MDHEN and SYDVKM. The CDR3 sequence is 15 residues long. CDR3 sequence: CASSSPTALLWGYTF. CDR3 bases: TGTGCCAGCAGTTCACCCACCGCCCTTCTATGGGGCTACACCTTC.

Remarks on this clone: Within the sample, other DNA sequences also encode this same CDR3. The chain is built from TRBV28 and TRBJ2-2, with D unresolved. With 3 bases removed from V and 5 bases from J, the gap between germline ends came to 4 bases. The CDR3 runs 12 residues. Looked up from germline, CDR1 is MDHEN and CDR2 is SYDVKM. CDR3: CASSLRTGELFF. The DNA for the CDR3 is TGTGCCAGCAGTTTGCGAACCGGGGAGCTGTTTTTT.

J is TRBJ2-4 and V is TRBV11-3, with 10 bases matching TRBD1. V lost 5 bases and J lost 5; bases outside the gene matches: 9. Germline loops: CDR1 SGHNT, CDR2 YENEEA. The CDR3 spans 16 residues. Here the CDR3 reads CASSRGQGSSQNIQYF. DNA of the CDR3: TGTGCCAGCAGCAGGGGACAGGGGTCGTCTCAAAACATTCAGTACTTC.

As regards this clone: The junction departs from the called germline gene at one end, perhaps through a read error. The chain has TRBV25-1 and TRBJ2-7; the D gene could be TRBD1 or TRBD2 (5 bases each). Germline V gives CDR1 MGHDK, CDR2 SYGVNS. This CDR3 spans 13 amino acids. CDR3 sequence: CAGSYGASYEQYF. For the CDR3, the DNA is TGTGCCGGCAGTTACGGGGCATCCTACGAGCAGTACTTC.

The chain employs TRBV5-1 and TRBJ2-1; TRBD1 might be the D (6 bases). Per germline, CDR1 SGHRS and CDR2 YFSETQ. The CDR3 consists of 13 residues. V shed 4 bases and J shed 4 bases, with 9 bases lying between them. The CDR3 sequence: CASSPTGYNEQFF. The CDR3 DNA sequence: TGCGCCAGCAGCCCAACAGGGTACAATGAGCAGTTCTTC. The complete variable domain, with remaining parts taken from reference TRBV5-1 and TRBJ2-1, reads KAGVTQTPRYLIKTRGQQVTLSCSPISGHRSVSWYQQTPGQGLQFLFEYFSETQRNKGNFPGRFSGRQFSNSRSEMNVSTLELGDSALYLCASSPTGYNEQFFGPGTRLTVL.

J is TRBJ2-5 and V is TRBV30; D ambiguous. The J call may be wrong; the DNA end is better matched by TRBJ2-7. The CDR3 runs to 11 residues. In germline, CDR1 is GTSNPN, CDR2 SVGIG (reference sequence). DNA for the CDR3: TGTGCCTGGAGCGCTTCTTACGAGCAGTACTTC. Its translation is CAWSASYEQYF.

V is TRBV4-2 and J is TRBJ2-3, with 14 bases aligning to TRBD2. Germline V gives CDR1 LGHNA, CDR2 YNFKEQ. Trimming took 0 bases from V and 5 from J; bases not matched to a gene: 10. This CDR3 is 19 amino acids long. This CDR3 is CASSQEARRLAGGRDTQYF. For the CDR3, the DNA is TGTGCCAGCAGCCAAGAAGCCCGTCGACTAGCGGGAGGGCGAGATACGCAGTATTTT.

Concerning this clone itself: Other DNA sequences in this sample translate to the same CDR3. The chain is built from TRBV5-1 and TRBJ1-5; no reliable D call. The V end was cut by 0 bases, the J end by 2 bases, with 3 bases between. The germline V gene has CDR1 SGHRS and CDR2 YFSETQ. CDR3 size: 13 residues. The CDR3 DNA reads TGCGCCAGCAGCTTGGTAGGCAATCAGCCCCAGCATTTT. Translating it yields CASSLVGNQPQHF.

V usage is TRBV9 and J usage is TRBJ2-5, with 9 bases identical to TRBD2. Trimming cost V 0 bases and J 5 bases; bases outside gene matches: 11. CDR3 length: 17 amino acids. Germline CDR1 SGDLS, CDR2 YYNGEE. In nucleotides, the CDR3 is TGTGCCAGCAGCGTAGCGGCGGGAGGGCTTCTTTATGAGACCCAGTACTTC. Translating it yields CASSVAAGGLLYETQYF.

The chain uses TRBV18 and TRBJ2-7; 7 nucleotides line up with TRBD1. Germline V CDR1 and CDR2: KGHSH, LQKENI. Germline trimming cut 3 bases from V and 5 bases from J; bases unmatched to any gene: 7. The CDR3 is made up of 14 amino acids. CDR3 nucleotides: TGTGCCAGCTCACCTCAGACAGGGAACCACGAGCAGTACTTC. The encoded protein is CASSPQTGNHEQYF.

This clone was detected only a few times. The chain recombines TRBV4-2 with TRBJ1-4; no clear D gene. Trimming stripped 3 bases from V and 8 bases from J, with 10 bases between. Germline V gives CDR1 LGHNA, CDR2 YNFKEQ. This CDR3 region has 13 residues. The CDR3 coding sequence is TGTGCCAGCAGCCACATCTATGCCGAAAAACTGTTTTTT. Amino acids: CASSHIYAEKLFF.

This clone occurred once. CDR3 sequence (DNA): TGTGCCAGCAGTTCCCCTCCTCGGGGACGGGAGACCCAGTACTTC. Amino acid sequence: CASSSPPRGRETQYF. This sequence joins TRBV28 and TRBJ2-5; D is perhaps TRBD1 or TRBD2 (5 bases each). From germline, CDR1 is MDHEN and CDR2 SYDVKM. Trimming cost V 4 bases and J 5 bases, with 17 bases left between them. CDR3 length equals 15 residues.

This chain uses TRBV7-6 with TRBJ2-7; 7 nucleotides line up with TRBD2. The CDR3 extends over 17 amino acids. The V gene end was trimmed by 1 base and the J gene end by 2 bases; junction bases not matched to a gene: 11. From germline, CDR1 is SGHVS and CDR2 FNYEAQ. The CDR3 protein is CASSLVNPSGGPYEQYF. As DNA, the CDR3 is TGTGCCAGCAGCTTAGTTAATCCTAGCGGAGGACCCTACGAGCAGTACTTC.

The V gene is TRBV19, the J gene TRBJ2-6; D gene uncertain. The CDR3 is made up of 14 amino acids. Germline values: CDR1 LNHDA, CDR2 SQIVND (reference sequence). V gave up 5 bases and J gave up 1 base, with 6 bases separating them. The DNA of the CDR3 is TGTGCCAGTAGTCCGGAGTCTGGGGCCAACGTCCTGACTTTC. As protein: CASSPESGANVLTF.

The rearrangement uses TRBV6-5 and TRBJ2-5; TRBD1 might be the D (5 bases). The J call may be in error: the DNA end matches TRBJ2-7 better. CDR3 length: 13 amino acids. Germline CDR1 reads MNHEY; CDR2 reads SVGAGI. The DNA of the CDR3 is TGTGCCAGCAGTTACGGGGCCAGCTACGAGCAGTACTTC. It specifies CASSYGASYEQYF.

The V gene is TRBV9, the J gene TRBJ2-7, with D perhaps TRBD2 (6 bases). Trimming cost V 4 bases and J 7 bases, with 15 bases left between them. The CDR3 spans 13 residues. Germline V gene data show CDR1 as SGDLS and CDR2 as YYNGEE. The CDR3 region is CASSPSTRQEQYF. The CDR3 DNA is TGTGCCAGCAGCCCCTCGACTAGACAGGAGCAGTACTTC.

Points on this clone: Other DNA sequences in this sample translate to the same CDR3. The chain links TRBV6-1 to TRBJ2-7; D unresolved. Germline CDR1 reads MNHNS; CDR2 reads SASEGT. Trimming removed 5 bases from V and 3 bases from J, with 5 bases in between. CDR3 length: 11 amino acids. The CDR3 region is CASSPYYEQYF. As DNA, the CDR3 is TGTGCCAGCAGTCCTTACTACGAGCAGTACTTC.

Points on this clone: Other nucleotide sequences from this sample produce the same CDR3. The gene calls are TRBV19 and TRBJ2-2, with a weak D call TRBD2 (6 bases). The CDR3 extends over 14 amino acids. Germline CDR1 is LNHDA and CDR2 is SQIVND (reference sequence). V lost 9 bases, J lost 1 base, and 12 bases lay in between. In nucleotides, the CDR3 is TGTGCCAGCCGTACCGGGGGGAACACCGGGGAGCTGTTTTTT. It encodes CASRTGGNTGELFF.

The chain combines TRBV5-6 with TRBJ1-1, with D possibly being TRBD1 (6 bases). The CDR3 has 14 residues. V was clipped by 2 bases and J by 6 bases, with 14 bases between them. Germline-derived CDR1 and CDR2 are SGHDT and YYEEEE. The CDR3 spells CASSLRGLYPEAFF. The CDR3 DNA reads TGTGCCAGCAGCTTACGGGGGCTATACCCTGAAGCTTTCTTT.

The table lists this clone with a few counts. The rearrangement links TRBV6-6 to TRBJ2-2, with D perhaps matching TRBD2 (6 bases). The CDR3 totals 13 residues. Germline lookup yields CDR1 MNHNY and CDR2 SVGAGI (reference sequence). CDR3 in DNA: TGTGCAGTCCGTTTGGGGGGCACCGGGGAGCTGTTTTTT. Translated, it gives CAVRLGGTGELFF.

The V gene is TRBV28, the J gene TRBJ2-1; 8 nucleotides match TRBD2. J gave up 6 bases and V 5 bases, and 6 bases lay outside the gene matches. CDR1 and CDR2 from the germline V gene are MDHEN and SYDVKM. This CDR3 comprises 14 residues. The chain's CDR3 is CASSLAGTLNEQFF. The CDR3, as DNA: TGTGCCAGCAGTCTAGCGGGCACCCTCAATGAGCAGTTCTTC.